This T cell receptor (beta chain) was identified in a study of radiotherapy plus CTLA-4 blockade in lung cancer. Regarding the study as a whole: Early clonal dynamics of blood T cells, together with interferon-beta, were reported as the best response predictor.

Repertoires were generated with immunoSEQ multiplex PCR, while TCRdb's copy carries only in-frame clones and drops some. The data show roughly 100,000 clones, with roughly 84% seen just once and roughly 2.5% held by the top ten. Receiving focal radiation plus CTLA-4 blockade with ipilimumab were patients who had chemo-refractory metastatic non-small-cell lung cancer. This clone has just a few counts. The antigen remains unidentified. CDR3 length: 15 residues. Trimming at V came to 11 bases and at J to 0 bases, leaving 4 bases not matched to a gene. The germline V gene encodes CDR1 LNHNV and CDR2 YYDKDF (reference sequence).

The sequencing here drew on peripheral blood, taken from a patient treated with radiotherapy plus ipilimumab. This TCR came from a human donor with non-small cell lung cancer that progressed on radiotherapy plus ipilimumab. Some clones in this sample may be carry-over from other donors' samples. The chain carries TRBV15 and TRBJ2-6; 10 nucleotides align to TRBD1. The CDR3, as DNA: TGTGCCGTTGGGGACAGGGGCTCTGGGGCCAACGTCCTGACTTTC. As protein: CAVGDRGSGANVLTF.